This TCR beta chain was documented in a study of shared clonotypes between healthy human individuals. Generated by immunoSEQ multiplex PCR, the TCRdb table keeps only in-frame clones and is missing some. The sample consists of about 2 million clones, around 95% of them appearing once. The source is a young man in good health. The sample was naive CD4+ T cells sorted from blood. The sample's subset: CD45RA+ positively selected.

CDR3 region: CASSLGFGLGTANTGELFF. The CDR3 DNA reads TGTGCCAGCAGCTTAGGGTTTGGGTTGGGGACAGCGAACACCGGGGAGCTGTTTTTT. This rearrangement joins TRBV7-9 to TRBJ2-2; 7 nucleotides line up with TRBD1. The ends lost 1 base at V and 0 bases at J; junction bases unmatched: 11. CDR1 is SEHNR and CDR2 is FQNEAQ in the germline V gene (reference sequence). The CDR3 extends over 19 amino acids.